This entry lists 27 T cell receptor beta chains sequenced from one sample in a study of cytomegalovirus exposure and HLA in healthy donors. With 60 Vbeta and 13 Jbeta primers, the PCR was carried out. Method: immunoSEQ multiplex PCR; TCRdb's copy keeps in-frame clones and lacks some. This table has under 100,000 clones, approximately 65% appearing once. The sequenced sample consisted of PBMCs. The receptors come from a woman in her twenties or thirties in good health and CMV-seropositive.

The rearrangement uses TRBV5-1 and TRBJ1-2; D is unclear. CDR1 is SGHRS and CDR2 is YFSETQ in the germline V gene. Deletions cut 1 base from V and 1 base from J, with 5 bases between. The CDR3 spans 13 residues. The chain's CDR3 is CASSLSINYGYTF. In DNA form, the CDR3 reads TGCGCCAGCAGCTTGTCCATTAACTATGGCTACACCTTC.

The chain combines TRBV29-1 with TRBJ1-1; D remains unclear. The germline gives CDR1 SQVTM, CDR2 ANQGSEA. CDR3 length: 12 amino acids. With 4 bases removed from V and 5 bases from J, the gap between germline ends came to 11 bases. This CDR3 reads CSVAPPGTEAFF. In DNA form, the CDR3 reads TGCAGCGTTGCCCCCCCGGGGACTGAAGCTTTCTTT.

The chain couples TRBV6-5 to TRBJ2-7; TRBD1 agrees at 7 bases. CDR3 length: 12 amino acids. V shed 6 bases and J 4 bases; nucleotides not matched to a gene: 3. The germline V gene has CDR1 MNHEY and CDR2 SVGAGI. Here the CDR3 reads CASRGDRYEQYF. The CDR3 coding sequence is TGTGCCAGCAGGGGGGACAGATACGAGCAGTACTTC.

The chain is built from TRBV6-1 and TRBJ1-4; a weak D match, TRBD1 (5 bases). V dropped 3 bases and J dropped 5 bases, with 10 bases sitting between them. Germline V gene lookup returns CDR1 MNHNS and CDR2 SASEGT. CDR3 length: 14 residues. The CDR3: CASSDNRFNEKLFF. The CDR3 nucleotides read TGTGCCAGCAGTGACAACAGGTTCAATGAAAAACTGTTTTTT.

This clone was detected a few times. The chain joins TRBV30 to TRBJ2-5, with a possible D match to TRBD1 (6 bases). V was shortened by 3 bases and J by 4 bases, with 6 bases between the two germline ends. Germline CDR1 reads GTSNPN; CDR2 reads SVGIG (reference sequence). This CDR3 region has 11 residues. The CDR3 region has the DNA TGTGCCTGGAGACAGGGAGAGACCCAGTACTTC. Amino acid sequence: CAWRQGETQYF.

CDR3 residues: CSVDEGATEAFF. CDR3 nucleotide sequence: TGCAGCGTTGATGAGGGGGCCACTGAAGCTTTCTTT. The genes are TRBV29-1 and TRBJ1-1; 7 bases fit TRBD1. The CDR3 runs to 12 residues. CDR1 and CDR2 (germline): SQVTM, ANQGSEA. V was pared by 3 bases and J by 4 bases, with 2 bases of the junction left unmatched. Supplemented by reference TRBV29-1 and TRBJ1-1, the full variable domain reads SAVISQKPSRDICQRGTSLTIQCQVDSQVTMMFWYRQQPGQSLTLIATANQGSEATYESGFVIDKFPISRPNLTFSTLTVSNMSPEDSSIYLCSVDEGATEAFFGQGTRLTVV.

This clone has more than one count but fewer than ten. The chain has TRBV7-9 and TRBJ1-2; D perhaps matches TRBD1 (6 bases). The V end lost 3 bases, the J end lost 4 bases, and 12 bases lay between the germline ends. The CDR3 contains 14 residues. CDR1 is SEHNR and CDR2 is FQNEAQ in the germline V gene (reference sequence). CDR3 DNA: TGTGCCAGCAGCTTGGCCACAGGGTCCTATGGCTACACCTTC. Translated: CASSLATGSYGYTF.

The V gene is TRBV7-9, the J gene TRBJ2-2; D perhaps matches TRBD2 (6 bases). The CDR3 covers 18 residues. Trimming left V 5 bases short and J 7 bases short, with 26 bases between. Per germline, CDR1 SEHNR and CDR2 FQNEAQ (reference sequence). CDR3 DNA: TGTGCCAGCAGCCCCCTTTTCGTAGGGAGGTCTGTCGGCGGGGAGCTGTTTTTT. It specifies CASSPLFVGRSVGGELFF.

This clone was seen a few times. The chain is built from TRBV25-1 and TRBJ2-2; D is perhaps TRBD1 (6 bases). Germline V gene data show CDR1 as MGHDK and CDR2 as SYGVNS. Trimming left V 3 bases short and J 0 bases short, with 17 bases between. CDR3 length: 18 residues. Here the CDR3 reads CASSESWGLQSNTGELFF. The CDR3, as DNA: TGTGCCAGCAGTGAGTCCTGGGGGCTGCAGTCGAACACCGGGGAGCTGTTTTTT.

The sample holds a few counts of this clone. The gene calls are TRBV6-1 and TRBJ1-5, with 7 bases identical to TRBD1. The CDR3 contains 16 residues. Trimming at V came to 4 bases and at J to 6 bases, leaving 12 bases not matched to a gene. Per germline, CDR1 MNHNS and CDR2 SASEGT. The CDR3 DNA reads TGTGCCAGCAGTGTAAGACAGGGTAGCTTAAGTCAGCCCCAGCATTTT. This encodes CASSVRQGSLSQPQHF.

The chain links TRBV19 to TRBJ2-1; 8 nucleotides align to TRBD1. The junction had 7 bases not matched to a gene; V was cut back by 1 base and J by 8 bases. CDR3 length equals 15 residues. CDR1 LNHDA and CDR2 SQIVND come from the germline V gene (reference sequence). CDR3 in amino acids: CASSIAARGRDEQFF. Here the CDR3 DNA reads TGTGCCAGTAGTATAGCCGCCAGGGGGCGGGATGAGCAGTTCTTC.

CDR3 nucleotide sequence: TGTGCCAGCAGTCAGGGACAGGGAGGGAACGAGCAGTACTTC. Its translation: CASSQGQGGNEQYF. The gene calls are TRBV11-1 and TRBJ2-7, with 9 bases that match TRBD1. The CDR3 has 14 amino acids. After removal of 6 bases from V and 5 bases from J, the junction contained 8 bases not matched to a gene. Germline loops: CDR1 SGHAT, CDR2 FQDESV (reference sequence).

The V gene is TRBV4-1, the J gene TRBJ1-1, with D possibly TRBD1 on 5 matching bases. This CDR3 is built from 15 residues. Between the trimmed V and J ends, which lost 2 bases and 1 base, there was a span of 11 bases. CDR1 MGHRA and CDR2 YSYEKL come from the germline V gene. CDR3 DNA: TGCGCCAGCAGCCAAACCAGGGTTACGAACACTGAAGCTTTCTTT. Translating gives CASSQTRVTNTEAFF.

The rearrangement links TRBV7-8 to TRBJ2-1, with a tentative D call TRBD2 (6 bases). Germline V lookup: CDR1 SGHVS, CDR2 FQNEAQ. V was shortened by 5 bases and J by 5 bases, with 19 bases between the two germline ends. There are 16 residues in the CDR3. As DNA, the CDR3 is TGTGCCAGCAGCGCGGGTAGCGGCTCTCCCCACAATGAGCAGTTCTTC. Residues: CASSAGSGSPHNEQFF.

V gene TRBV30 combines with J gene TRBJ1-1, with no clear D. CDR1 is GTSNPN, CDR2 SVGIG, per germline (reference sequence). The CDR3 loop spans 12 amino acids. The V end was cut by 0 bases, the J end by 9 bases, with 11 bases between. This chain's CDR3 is CAWSVHGDQAFF. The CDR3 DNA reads TGTGCCTGGAGTGTACATGGAGATCAAGCTTTCTTT. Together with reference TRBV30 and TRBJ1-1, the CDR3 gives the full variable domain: SQTIHQWPATLVQPVGSPLSLECTVEGTSNPNLYWYRQAAGRGLQLLFYSVGIGQISSEVPQNLSASRPQDRQFILSSKKLLLSDSGFYLCAWSVHGDQAFFGQGTRLTVV.

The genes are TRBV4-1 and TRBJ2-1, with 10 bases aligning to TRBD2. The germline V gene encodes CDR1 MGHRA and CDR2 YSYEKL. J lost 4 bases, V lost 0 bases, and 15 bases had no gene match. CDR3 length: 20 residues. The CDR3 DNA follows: TGCGCCAGCAGCCAAGATCCCCGAAGGCAGTCTAGCGGGGGTTACAATGAGCAGTTCTTC. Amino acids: CASSQDPRRQSSGGYNEQFF.

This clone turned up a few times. In DNA, the CDR3 is TGTGCTAGTGGTTTGGTCAAGACAGCCGGAGCTTTCTTT. Its translation is CASGLVKTAGAFF. The genes are TRBV12-5 and TRBJ1-1; a weak D match, TRBD1 (5 bases). The V end was cut by 0 bases, the J end by 10 bases, with 12 bases between. Germline CDR1 LGHNT, CDR2 FRNRAP. The CDR3 contains 13 residues. Supplemented by reference TRBV12-5 and TRBJ1-1, the full variable domain reads DARVTQTPRHKVTEMGQEVTMRCQPILGHNTVFWYRQTMMQGLELLAYFRNRAPLDDSGMPKDRFSAEMPDATLATLKIQPSEPRDSAVYFCASGLVKTAGAFFGQGTRLTVV.

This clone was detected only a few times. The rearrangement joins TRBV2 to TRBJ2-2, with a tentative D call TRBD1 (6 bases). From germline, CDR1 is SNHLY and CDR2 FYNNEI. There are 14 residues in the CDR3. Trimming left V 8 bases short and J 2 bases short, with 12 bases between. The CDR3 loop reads CASQGQRNTGELFF. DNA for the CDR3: TGTGCCAGCCAAGGACAGAGAAACACCGGGGAGCTGTTTTTT.

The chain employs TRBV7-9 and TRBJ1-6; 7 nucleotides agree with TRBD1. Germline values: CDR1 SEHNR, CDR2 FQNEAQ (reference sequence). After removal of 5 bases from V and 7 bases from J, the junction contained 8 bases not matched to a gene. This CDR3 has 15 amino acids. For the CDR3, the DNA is TGTGCCAGCAGCGCTGCCGGGACAGAGAATTCACCCCTCCACTTT. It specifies CASSAAGTENSPLHF. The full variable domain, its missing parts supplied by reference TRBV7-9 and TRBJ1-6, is DTGVSQNPRHKITKRGQNVTFRCDPISEHNRLYWYRQTLGQGPEFLTYFQNEAQLEKSRLLSDRFSAERPKGSFSTLEIQRTEQGDSAMYLCASSAAGTENSPLHFGNGTRLTVT.

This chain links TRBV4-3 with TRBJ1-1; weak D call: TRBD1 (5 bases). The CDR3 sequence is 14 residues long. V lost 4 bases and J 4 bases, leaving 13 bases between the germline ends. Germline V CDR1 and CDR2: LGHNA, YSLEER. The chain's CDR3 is CASSRGAPGTEAFF. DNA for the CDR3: TGCGCCAGCAGCCGCGGGGCCCCGGGCACTGAAGCTTTCTTT.

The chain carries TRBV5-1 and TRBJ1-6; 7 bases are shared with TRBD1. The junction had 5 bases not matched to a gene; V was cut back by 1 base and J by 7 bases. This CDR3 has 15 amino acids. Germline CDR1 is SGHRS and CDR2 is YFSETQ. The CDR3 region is CASSLLPGQNSPLHF. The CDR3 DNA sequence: TGCGCCAGCAGCTTGCTTCCGGGACAGAATTCACCCCTCCACTTT.

The CDR3 region is CASKPLSGDRNEQFF. The CDR3 nucleotides are TGTGCCAGCAAGCCCCTGTCAGGGGATAGGAATGAGCAGTTCTTC. The chain carries TRBV25-1 and TRBJ2-1, with D possibly TRBD1 on 6 matching bases. V was shortened by 7 bases and J by 7 bases, with 20 bases between the two germline ends. This CDR3 is built from 15 residues. The germline V gene has CDR1 MGHDK and CDR2 SYGVNS.

Here the CDR3 DNA reads TGTGCCAGTACCCCGGGACAGGGGATTTTCGAGCAGTACTTC. It encodes CASTPGQGIFEQYF. The V gene is TRBV19, the J gene TRBJ2-7; TRBD1 aligns across 10 bases. The CDR3 sequence is 14 residues long. The germline gives CDR1 LNHDA, CDR2 SQIVND (reference sequence). With V trimmed by 7 bases and J by 6 bases, 9 bases remained unmatched. The complete variable domain, with remaining parts taken from reference TRBV19 and TRBJ2-7, reads DGGITQSPKYLFRKEGQNVTLSCEQNLNHDAMYWYRQDPGQGLRLIYYSQIVNDFQKGDIAEGYSVSREKKESFPLTVTSAQKNPTAFYLCASTPGQGIFEQYFGPGTRLTVT.

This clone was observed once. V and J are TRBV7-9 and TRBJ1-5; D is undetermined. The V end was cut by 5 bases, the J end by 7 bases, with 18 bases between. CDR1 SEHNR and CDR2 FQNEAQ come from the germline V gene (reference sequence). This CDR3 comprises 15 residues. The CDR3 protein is CASSPGVRADQPQHF. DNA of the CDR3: TGTGCCAGCAGCCCCGGGGTGAGGGCGGACCAGCCCCAGCATTTT.

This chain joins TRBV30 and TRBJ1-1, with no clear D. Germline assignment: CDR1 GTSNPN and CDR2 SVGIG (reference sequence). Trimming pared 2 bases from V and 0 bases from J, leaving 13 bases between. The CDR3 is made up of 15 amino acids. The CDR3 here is CAWSPPGSMNTEAFF. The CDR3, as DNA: TGTGCCTGGAGTCCGCCGGGGAGCATGAACACTGAAGCTTTCTTT.

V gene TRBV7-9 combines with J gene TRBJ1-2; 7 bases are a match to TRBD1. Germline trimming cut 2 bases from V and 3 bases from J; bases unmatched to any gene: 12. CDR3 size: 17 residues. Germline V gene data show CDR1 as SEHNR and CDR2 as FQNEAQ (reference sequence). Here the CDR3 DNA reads TGTGCCAGCAGCTTACAGGTTGACAGGGATGGTGACTATGGCTACACCTTC. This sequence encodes CASSLQVDRDGDYGYTF.

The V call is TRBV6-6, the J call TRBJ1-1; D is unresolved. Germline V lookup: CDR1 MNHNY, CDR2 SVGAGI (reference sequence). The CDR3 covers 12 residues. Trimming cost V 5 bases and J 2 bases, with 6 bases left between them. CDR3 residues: CASSGKNTEAFF. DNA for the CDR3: TGTGCCAGCAGTGGCAAAAACACTGAAGCTTTCTTT.